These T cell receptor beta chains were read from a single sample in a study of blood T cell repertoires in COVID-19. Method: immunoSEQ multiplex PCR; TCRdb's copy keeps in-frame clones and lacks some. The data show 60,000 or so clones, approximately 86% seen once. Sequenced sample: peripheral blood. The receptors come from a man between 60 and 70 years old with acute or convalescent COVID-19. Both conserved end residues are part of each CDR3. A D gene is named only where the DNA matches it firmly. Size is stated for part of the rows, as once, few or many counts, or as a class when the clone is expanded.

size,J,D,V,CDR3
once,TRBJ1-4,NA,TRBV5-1,CASSLEGQNEKLFF
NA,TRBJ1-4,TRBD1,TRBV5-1,CASSRQGSNEKLFF
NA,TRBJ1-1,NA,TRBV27,CASSTAMGRGNTEAFF
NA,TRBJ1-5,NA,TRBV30,CAWSVSGFQPQHF
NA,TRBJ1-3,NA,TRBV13,CASSWGGGRSGNTIYF
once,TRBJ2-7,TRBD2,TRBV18,CASSPRGRGPYEQYF
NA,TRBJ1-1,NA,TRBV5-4,CASSRAGGTLNTEAFF
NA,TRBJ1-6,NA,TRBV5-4,CASRDTTVGPLHF
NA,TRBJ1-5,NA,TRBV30,CAWSVRGLINQPQHF
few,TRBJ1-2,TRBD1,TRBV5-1,CASSTGQVDNYGYTF
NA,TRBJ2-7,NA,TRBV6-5,CASSYREEQYF
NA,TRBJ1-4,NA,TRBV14,CASSQDLAPGEKLFF
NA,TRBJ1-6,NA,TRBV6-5,CASSRLQSYNSPLHF
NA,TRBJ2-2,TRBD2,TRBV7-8,CASSLGGLAGVAGELFF
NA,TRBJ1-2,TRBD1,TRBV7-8,CASSPRTGVAYGYTF
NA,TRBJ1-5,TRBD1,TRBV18,CASSPQGAEQPQHF
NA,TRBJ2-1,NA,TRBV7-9,CASSLASGSSYNEQFF
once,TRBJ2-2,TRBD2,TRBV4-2,CASSQEIVAGNTGELFF
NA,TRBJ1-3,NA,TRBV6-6,CASSTGGSGNTIYF
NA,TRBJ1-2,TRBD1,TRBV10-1,CASSRDRAGGYTF
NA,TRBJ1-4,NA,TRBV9,CASSVALGRSEKLFF
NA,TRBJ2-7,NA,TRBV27,CASSGHGWAYEQYF
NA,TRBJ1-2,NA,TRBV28,CASSLGPGLYGYTF
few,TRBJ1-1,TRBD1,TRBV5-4,CASSRGQEEAFF
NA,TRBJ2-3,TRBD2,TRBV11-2,CASSLLAGGADTQYF
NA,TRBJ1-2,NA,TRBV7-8,CASSSGAGGYGYTF
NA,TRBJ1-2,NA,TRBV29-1,CSVAGKGRVYGYTF
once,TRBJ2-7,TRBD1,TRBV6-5,CASRWDRASYEQYF
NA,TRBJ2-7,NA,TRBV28,CASSPQVHEQYF
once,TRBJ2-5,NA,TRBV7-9,CASSSWAETQYF
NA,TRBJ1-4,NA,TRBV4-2,CASSPASVGENEKLFF
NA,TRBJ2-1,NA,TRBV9,CASSLTGTGSYNEQFF
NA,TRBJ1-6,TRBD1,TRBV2,CASSEGQGVNSPLHF
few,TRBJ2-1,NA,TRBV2,CASSGPRSKQFF
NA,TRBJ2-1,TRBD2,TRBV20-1,CSASLTGGLGNEQFF
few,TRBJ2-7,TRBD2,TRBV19,CASSRKTSGRVYEQYF
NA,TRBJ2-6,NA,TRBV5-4,CASSLTASSGANVLTF
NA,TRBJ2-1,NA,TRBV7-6,CASSLAASNNEQFF
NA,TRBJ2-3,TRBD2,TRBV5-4,CASSGRLAGGSTDTQYF
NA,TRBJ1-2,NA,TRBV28,CASSLAGYGYTF
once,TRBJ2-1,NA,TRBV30,CAWSHGTSPEFDEQFF
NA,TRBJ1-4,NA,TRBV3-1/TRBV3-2,CASSQDTNEKLFF
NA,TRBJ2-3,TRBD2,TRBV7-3,CASSLHTSGTLSTDTQYF
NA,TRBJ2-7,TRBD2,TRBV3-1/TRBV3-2,CASSQEGGGRPYEQYF
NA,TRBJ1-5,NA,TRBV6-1,CASSEWRVPNQPQHF
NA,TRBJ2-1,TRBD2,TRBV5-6,CASSLLQRGPYNEQFF